A single sample is the source of the 22 T cell receptor beta chains below, sequenced in a study of CD8 T cells in Susac syndrome. Reverse transcription of 0.5 to 1 ug RNA was performed with random hexamers. TCRdb re-called the immunoSEQ multiplex PCR reads with MiXCR, one entry per CDR3 protein. Found here are about 300,000 distinct CDR3 sequences, 85% of them singletons; the top ten hold around 0.22%. The sequenced sample was CD8+ T cells from PBMCs. Source of these receptors: a human donor with multiple sclerosis.

This rearrangement joins TRBV5-1 to TRBJ2-1, with 12 bases that match TRBD1. Germline CDR1 SGHRS, CDR2 YFSETQ. With V trimmed by 0 bases and J by 3 bases, 4 bases remained unmatched. The CDR3 covers 17 residues. The CDR3 bases are TGCGCCAGCAGCTTGGGGGACAGGGGGCTCCTCTACAATGAGCAGTTCTTC. Protein sequence: CASSLGDRGLLYNEQFF.

A single count supports this clonotype. J is TRBJ1-5 and V is TRBV28; the D gene is possibly TRBD1 (6 bases). Germline CDR1 MDHEN, CDR2 SYDVKM. V shed 4 bases and J shed 3 bases, with 16 bases lying between them. This CDR3 comprises 16 residues. The CDR3 reads CASSSIRGAYNQPQHF. The CDR3 bases are TGTGCCAGCAGTTCTATACGGGGGGCCTACAATCAGCCCCAGCATTTT.

The chain couples TRBV6-5 to TRBJ1-5; D remains unclear. This CDR3 contains 13 residues. The germline V and J ends were trimmed by 0 bases and 6 bases, with 6 bases remaining between them. In germline, CDR1 is MNHEY, CDR2 SVGAGI. CDR3 protein: CASSYSIRQPQHF. In nucleotides, the CDR3 is TGTGCCAGCAGTTACTCGATACGTCAGCCCCAGCATTTT.

This chain uses TRBV29-1 with TRBJ2-1, with D perhaps TRBD2 (5 bases). This CDR3 spans 15 amino acids. CDR1 and CDR2 (germline): SQVTM, ANQGSEA. Trimming took 8 bases from V and 0 from J, leaving 17 bases between them. In DNA form, the CDR3 reads TGCAGCATCGCCGGGCTAGGGAGCTCCTACAATGAGCAGTTCTTC. It yields the protein CSIAGLGSSYNEQFF.

The V call is TRBV28, the J call TRBJ1-5; D gene uncertain. This CDR3 is 17 amino acids long. V lost 5 bases and J lost 0, with 17 bases in between. The germline CDR1 and CDR2 sequences are MDHEN and SYDVKM. CDR3 amino acids: CASSGVYDPNSNQPQHF. CDR3 DNA: TGTGCCAGCAGTGGGGTTTATGACCCTAATAGCAATCAGCCCCAGCATTTT.

The chain has TRBV27 and TRBJ1-2, with D perhaps matching TRBD1 (6 bases). In germline, CDR1 is MNHEY, CDR2 SMNVEV (reference sequence). The CDR3 length is 14 residues. The V end was cut by 10 bases, the J end by 4 bases, with 19 bases between. CDR3 protein: CATKTGRFGYGYTF. DNA of the CDR3: TGTGCCACCAAAACAGGGCGCTTCGGCTATGGCTACACCTTC.

The chain combines TRBV4-2 with TRBJ2-1, with D unresolved. The CDR3 is made up of 18 amino acids. The germline CDR1 and CDR2 sequences are LGHNA and YNFKEQ. V was shortened by 0 bases and J by 1 base, with 16 bases between the two germline ends. DNA for the CDR3: TGTGCCAGCAGCCAAGATTGGGCGGCGGCTACATCCTACAATGAGCAGTTCTTC. It encodes CASSQDWAAATSYNEQFF.

The CDR3 sequence: CASSAGGAAPYNEQFF. The CDR3 DNA follows: TGTGCCAGCAGTGCGGGGGGGGCGGCTCCCTACAATGAGCAGTTCTTC. V and J are TRBV6-1 and TRBJ2-1, with 8 bases lining up with TRBD2. CDR3 length: 16 residues. Germline loops: CDR1 MNHNS, CDR2 SASEGT. Trimming took 4 bases from V and 2 from J; bases not matched to a gene: 7.

This chain connects TRBV24-1 to TRBJ2-7; TRBD2 might be the D (5 bases). There are 13 residues in the CDR3. The V gene lost 4 bases and the J gene lost 2 bases, with 8 bases spanning the gap. CDR1 KGHDR and CDR2 SFDVKD come from the germline V gene. CDR3 residues: CATSEARAYEQYF. The CDR3 nucleotides are TGTGCCACCAGTGAGGCGCGGGCCTACGAGCAGTACTTC.

The chain joins TRBV29-1 to TRBJ2-7, with 9 bases matching TRBD1. Germline V gene sequence: CDR1 SQVTM, CDR2 ANQGSEA. V shed 5 bases, J shed 4 bases, and the junction held 9 bases outside the gene matches. The CDR3 has 14 amino acids. CDR3: CSVSWTGVLYEQYF. In DNA, the CDR3 is TGCAGCGTTTCGTGGACAGGGGTGTTATACGAGCAGTACTTC.

V and J are TRBV2 and TRBJ2-7, with a weak D call TRBD1 (6 bases). The CDR3 runs to 12 residues. CDR1 SNHLY and CDR2 FYNNEI come from the germline V gene. The chain's CDR3 is CADQGPSYEQYF. The DNA for the CDR3 is TGTGCAGACCAGGGGCCCTCCTACGAGCAGTACTTC.

The chain couples TRBV6-5 to TRBJ2-7; 7 bases are shared with TRBD1. V lost 7 bases, J lost 3 bases, and 12 bases stayed unmatched. The germline CDR1 and CDR2 sequences are MNHEY and SVGAGI. This CDR3 region has 15 residues. CDR3 sequence: CASTPTGNLNYEQYF. The CDR3, as DNA: TGTGCCAGCACCCCGACAGGGAATCTAAACTACGAGCAGTACTTC.

The CDR3: CASSSDRGHEAFF. The CDR3 nucleotides read TGTGCCAGCAGCTCGGACAGGGGCCATGAAGCTTTCTTT. The chain uses TRBV28 and TRBJ1-1; 9 bases fit TRBD1. V dropped 6 bases and J dropped 7; count of bases not matched to a gene: 6. The CDR3 covers 13 residues. Germline V gives CDR1 MDHEN, CDR2 SYDVKM.

V is TRBV20-1 and J is TRBJ2-1; D is perhaps TRBD2 (6 bases). From germline, CDR1 is DFQATT and CDR2 SNEGSKA (reference sequence). This CDR3 spans 16 amino acids. With 5 bases removed from V and 7 bases from J, the gap between germline ends came to 24 bases. As DNA, the CDR3 is TGCAGTGCTCTCCCCCCGGGGGTAAGCGGAGTGAATGAGCAGTTCTTC. Amino acid sequence: CSALPPGVSGVNEQFF.

This clonotype turned up a few times. This chain joins TRBV19 and TRBJ2-3, with 12 positions matching TRBD2. There are 15 residues in the CDR3. Germline CDR1 is LNHDA and CDR2 is SQIVND (reference sequence). Losses at the gene ends were 5 bases for V and 6 bases for J; bases not matched to a gene: 6. The CDR3, as DNA: TGTGCCAGTAGTGGCCGACTAGCGGGAGCCGATACGCAGTATTTT. Translated: CASSGRLAGADTQYF.

CDR3 loop: CASSPPGDNTGELFF. CDR3 bases: TGCGCCAGCAGCCCACCAGGGGATAACACCGGGGAGCTGTTTTTT. The chain is built from TRBV4-1 and TRBJ2-2; a weak D match, TRBD1 (6 bases). In germline, CDR1 is MGHRA, CDR2 YSYEKL. This CDR3 region has 15 residues. The V gene lost 4 bases and the J gene lost 2 bases, with 11 bases spanning the gap.

This clonotype was seen a single time. The V and J genes are TRBV7-9 and TRBJ2-5, with D hard to call. CDR3 length: 14 residues. Trimming stripped 4 bases from V and 0 bases from J, with 9 bases between. Germline V gene sequence: CDR1 SEHNR, CDR2 FQNEAQ (reference sequence). The CDR3 is CASSSAEYQETQYF. CDR3 nucleotide sequence: TGTGCCAGCAGCTCAGCAGAGTACCAAGAGACCCAGTACTTC.

The chain joins TRBV28 to TRBJ1-1; D is perhaps TRBD1 (5 bases). Trimming stripped 8 bases from V and 5 bases from J, with 18 bases between. The CDR3 runs 14 residues. From germline, CDR1 is MDHEN and CDR2 SYDVKM. CDR3 protein: CASLLGMGETEAFF. CDR3 nucleotide sequence: TGTGCCAGCTTATTAGGTATGGGGGAAACTGAAGCTTTCTTT.

The J gene is TRBJ2-7, the V gene TRBV5-4; D unclear. With 0 bases removed from V and 2 bases from J, the gap between germline ends came to 9 bases. The CDR3 loop spans 14 amino acids. The germline V gene encodes CDR1 SGHNT and CDR2 YYREEE (reference sequence). CDR3 sequence: CASSLGTVPYEQYF. The DNA of the CDR3 is TGTGCCAGCAGCTTGGGGACCGTGCCCTACGAGCAGTACTTC.

The CDR3 region has the DNA TGTGCCATCCGAACTCCTATATCCAATGAGCAGTTCTTC. It translates to CAIRTPISNEQFF. The V call is TRBV6-1, the J call TRBJ2-1; D remains unclear. Deletions cut 10 bases from V and 6 bases from J, with 16 bases between. Germline V gene lookup returns CDR1 MNHNS and CDR2 SASEGT. The CDR3 consists of 13 residues.

This clonotype was found once. V gene TRBV10-3 combines with J gene TRBJ2-2, with D unclear. The ends were cut back, 0 bases at V and 3 bases at J, with 8 bases in the middle. The CDR3 covers 15 residues. Germline CDR1 ENHRY, CDR2 SYGVKD. CDR3 loop: CAISESGQYTGELFF. CDR3 nucleotides: TGTGCCATCAGTGAGTCGGGCCAGTACACCGGGGAGCTGTTTTTT.

V usage is TRBV4-1 and J usage is TRBJ2-2; D may correspond to TRBD1 or TRBD2 (6 bases each). The CDR3 is 16 residues long. Per germline, CDR1 MGHRA and CDR2 YSYEKL. The V end was cut by 1 base, the J end by 5 bases, with 14 bases between. The CDR3 DNA sequence: TGCGCCAGCAGCCAAGTTTCCGGGGGCGAAACCGGGGAGCTGTTTTTT. As protein: CASSQVSGGETGELFF.